Presented here are 23 T cell receptor beta chains from one specimen sequenced in a study of esophageal squamous cell carcinoma under preoperative chemotherapy. Indicated time point: before preoperative PTX-NDP chemotherapy. TCRdb processed the PCR reads anew with MiXCR; each CDR3 protein has one entry. The data show roughly 12,000 distinct CDR3 sequences, around 50% seen once. Sampling was conducted from a patient given preoperative chemotherapy. The receptors stem from a human donor with esophageal squamous cell carcinoma. The donor label of this sample is uncertain.

The table lists this clonotype with a count of one. One junction end does not reproduce the germline sequence, and a read error may be involved. The chain employs TRBV6-1 and TRBJ2-4; D could derive from TRBD1 or TRBD2 (7 bases each). Per germline, CDR1 MNHNS and CDR2 SASEGT. CDR3 length equals 14 residues. The CDR3 loop reads CASKGAGAKNMQYF. The CDR3 bases are TGTGCCAGCAAGGGGGCGGGGGCCAAAAACATGCAGTACTTC.

In this sample, this clonotype is medium-sized. The chain couples TRBV6-1 to TRBJ2-1; no definite D call. The end of the DNA aligns better with TRBJ2-7, so the J call may be wrong. CDR1 and CDR2 (germline): MNHNS, SASEGT. This CDR3 spans 12 amino acids. The CDR3 spells CASRGWAYEQYF. The CDR3 DNA reads as TGTGCCAGCAGGGGCTGGGCCTACGAGCAGTACTTC.

The chain carries TRBV6-1 and TRBJ2-3; D unresolved. TRBJ2-1 matches the DNA end more closely, so the J call is doubtful. The CDR3 consists of 12 residues. Germline V lookup: CDR1 MNHNS, CDR2 SASEGT. CDR3 DNA sequence: TGTGCCAGTTATTTTAGCCTCAATGAGCAGTTCTTC. Residues: CASYFSLNEQFF.

V usage is TRBV6-5 and J usage is TRBJ2-7, with D uncertain. V lost 4 bases to trimming and J lost 4 bases, with 5 bases between them. The CDR3 extends over 11 amino acids. Germline CDR1 MNHEY, CDR2 SVGAGI. CDR3: CASSSNYEQYF. For the CDR3, the DNA is TGTGCCAGCAGTTCCAATTACGAGCAGTACTTC.

The CDR3 bases are TGTGCCAGCAGTGAAGGGGACCCAAGCTCCTACGAGCAGTACTTC. Translation: CASSEGDPSSYEQYF. This chain joins TRBV6-1 and TRBJ2-7; either TRBD1 or TRBD2 may supply D (5 bases each). V shed 1 base and J shed 0 bases, with 10 bases lying between them. This CDR3 has 15 residues. The germline gives CDR1 MNHNS, CDR2 SASEGT.

In this sample, this clonotype turned up a few times. V and J are TRBV6-1 and TRBJ2-3; TRBD1 or TRBD2 may be the D gene (5 bases each). The V and J ends lost 2 bases and 0 bases respectively, with 9 bases between them. Looked up from germline, CDR1 is MNHNS and CDR2 is SASEGT. There are 15 residues in the CDR3. In DNA, the CDR3 is TGTGCCAGCAGTGAATCCGGGGCTAGCACAGATACGCAGTATTTT. Protein: CASSESGASTDTQYF.

J is TRBJ2-7 and V is TRBV6-1, with 7 bases lining up with TRBD2. Trimming cost V 6 bases and J 6 bases; bases outside gene matches: 8. Germline CDR1 is MNHNS and CDR2 is SASEGT. The CDR3 extends over 13 amino acids. CDR3 in DNA: TGTGCCAGCAGCGGACTAGACCCGACCGAGCAGTACTTC. Translation: CASSGLDPTEQYF.

A word on this clonotype: A much larger clonotype is one base distant, so this may be a read error. The gene calls are TRBV6-1 and TRBJ2-1; D remains ambiguous. The DNA end favors TRBJ2-5, so the J call may be wrong. Germline V gene sequence: CDR1 MNHNS, CDR2 SASEGT. This CDR3 has 15 amino acids. The chain's CDR3 is CASSSAFGPQETQYF. In DNA form, the CDR3 reads TGTGCCAGCAGCTCTGCTTTCGGGCCCCAAGAGACCCAGTACTTC.

The chain carries TRBV12-3 or TRBV12-4 and TRBJ2-3; TRBD2 matches 9 bases. CDR3 length: 17 amino acids. The junction had 9 bases not matched to a gene; V was cut back by 0 bases and J by 5 bases. CDR3 in amino acids: CASSLAYGGRAGDTQYF. CDR3 nucleotide sequence: TGTGCCAGCAGTTTAGCCTACGGCGGGAGGGCCGGAGATACGCAGTATTTT.

Worth noting for this clonotype: The junction differs from germline at one of its ends, possibly a read error. Here the CDR3 reads CASAGFGGSYTETQYF. CDR3 nucleotide sequence: TGTGCCAGCGCGGGATTTGGGGGAAGCTACACAGAGACGCAGTATTTC. The chain recombines TRBV6-1 with TRBJ2-3; maybe TRBD2 (6 bases). The CDR3 covers 16 residues. Germline lookup yields CDR1 MNHNS and CDR2 SASEGT.

The chain links TRBV6-5 to TRBJ2-1, with TRBD2 as a possible D gene (5 bases). CDR1 and CDR2 (germline): MNHEY, SVGAGI. This CDR3 spans 12 amino acids. The V and J ends lost 4 bases and 13 bases respectively, with 14 bases between them. CDR3 DNA: TGTGCCAGCAGTTGGGAGCAAGAGACCCAGTTCTTC. It codes for CASSWEQETQFF.

Sample share makes this clonotype medium-sized. This chain connects TRBV6-1 to TRBJ1-5; D is uncertain. V lost 4 bases, J lost 7 bases, and 11 bases lay in between. The CDR3 is made up of 13 amino acids. Germline V gives CDR1 MNHNS, CDR2 SASEGT. CDR3 residues: CASSVTRRQPQHF. The CDR3 bases are TGTGCCAGCAGTGTCACGCGCAGGCAGCCCCAGCATTTT.

This rearrangement joins TRBV6-1 to TRBJ2-1, with a weak D call TRBD1 (6 bases). The CDR3 runs 13 residues. Trimming cost V 4 bases and J 4 bases, with 8 bases left between them. Per germline, CDR1 MNHNS and CDR2 SASEGT. Here the CDR3 reads CASSATGYNEQFF. DNA of the CDR3: TGTGCCAGCAGTGCCACAGGGTACAATGAGCAGTTCTTC.

The chain combines TRBV6-1 with TRBJ2-1; 7 bases align to TRBD1. V lost 7 bases, J lost 10 bases, and 19 bases stayed unmatched. The CDR3 has 16 amino acids. Per the germline V gene, CDR1 is MNHNS and CDR2 is SASEGT. Here the CDR3 DNA reads TGTGCCAGCAACAAGCTCCCTCTCACAGGGGTCGACGAGCAGTTCTTC. The encoded protein is CASNKLPLTGVDEQFF.

Ten or more counts support this clonotype. This chain uses TRBV7-2 with TRBJ2-1, with TRBD2 identical over 11 bases. CDR1 is SGHTA, CDR2 FQGNSA, per germline. V was clipped by 5 bases and J by 9 bases; unmatched bases: 12. CDR3 length: 16 amino acids. DNA for the CDR3: TGTGCCAGCAGCCTCCGAACTAGCGGGAGAATCAGTGAGCAGTTCTTC. This translates into CASSLRTSGRISEQFF.

For this clonotype: At one end, the junction sequence differs from germline, possibly due to a read error. For the CDR3, the DNA is TGTGCCAGCGCGGAGTTTGGGGGACGCTACCCAGATACCCAGTATTTT. Protein: CASAEFGGRYPDTQYF. The chain links TRBV6-1 to TRBJ2-3; D tentatively reads TRBD1 or TRBD2 (5 bases each). The CDR3 is made up of 16 amino acids. Looked up from germline, CDR1 is MNHNS and CDR2 is SASEGT.

This rearrangement joins TRBV12-3 or TRBV12-4 to TRBJ2-5; TRBD2 matches at 7 bases. The J call is doubtful: the DNA matches TRBJ2-1 better. This CDR3 is built from 13 residues. CDR3 loop: CASRPTSAGEQFF. The DNA for the CDR3 is TGTGCCAGCAGACCCACTAGCGCCGGGGAGCAGTTCTTC.

This clonotype was found many times. The rearrangement uses TRBV6-1 and TRBJ1-5; D is uncertain. V gave up 5 bases and J gave up 7 bases, with 18 bases separating them. There are 15 residues in the CDR3. CDR1 is MNHNS and CDR2 is SASEGT in the germline V gene. The CDR3 DNA reads as TGTGCCAGCAGTAATTGGGTTAGAGATATCCAGCCCCAGCATTTT. Its protein product is CASSNWVRDIQPQHF.

This clonotype was found many times. This chain connects TRBV7-8 to TRBJ2-1; 10 bases line up with TRBD2. The J call may be wrong; the DNA end is better matched by TRBJ2-7. Germline V lookup: CDR1 SGHVS, CDR2 FQNEAQ. CDR3 length equals 15 residues. CDR3 region: CASSLLAGAGNEQYF. The CDR3 DNA reads TGTGCCAGCAGTTTGCTAGCGGGAGCGGGCAATGAGCAGTACTTC.

Within the sample, this clonotype is medium-sized. V and J are TRBV10-1 and TRBJ2-1; 7 positions match TRBD2. Trimming took 0 bases from V and 3 from J; bases not matched to a gene: 5. The CDR3 has 16 amino acids. Germline V CDR1 and CDR2: WNHNN, SYGVQD (reference sequence). The CDR3, as DNA: TGCGCCAGCAGTGAGTCGACGGGGGGTAACTACAATGAGCAGTTCTTC. Translated, it gives CASSESTGGNYNEQFF.

The rearrangement links TRBV7-6 to TRBJ2-3; 9 nucleotides match TRBD1. Germline CDR1 reads SGHVS; CDR2 reads FNYEAQ. CDR3 length equals 16 residues. The ends lost 3 bases at V and 3 bases at J; junction bases unmatched: 7. The CDR3 here is CASSLVGDRGTDTQYF. The CDR3 DNA reads as TGTGCCAGCAGCTTGGTCGGAGACAGGGGGACAGATACGCAGTATTTT.

In the case of this clonotype: A read error may account for a junction end that differs from germline. This chain connects TRBV6-1 to TRBJ2-1; D may correspond to TRBD1 or TRBD2 (5 bases each). Looked up from germline, CDR1 is MNHNS and CDR2 is SASEGT. The CDR3 is made up of 16 amino acids. The CDR3 DNA reads TGTGCCAGCAGTGAATTGTGGGGGAGCGCCACAGACACGCAGTATTTC. Its protein is CASSELWGSATDTQYF.

Relative to its sample, this clonotype is medium-sized. V and J are TRBV7-2 and TRBJ2-1; 7 bases agree with TRBD2. The closer fit of TRBJ2-7 to the DNA end suggests the J call may be wrong. The CDR3 runs to 16 residues. The germline V gene has CDR1 SGHTA and CDR2 FQGNSA. The CDR3 here is CASSFRGGSSYNEQYF. CDR3 bases: TGTGCCAGCAGCTTCCGGGGCGGGAGCTCCTACAATGAGCAGTACTTC.